These T cell receptor beta chains were read from a single sample in a study of blood T cell repertoires in COVID-19. The repertoire was sequenced with immunoSEQ multiplex PCR; TCRdb's copy has only in-frame clones and lacks some. The table shows a few hundred thousand clones, with 90% occurring only once. The sequenced sample consisted of PBMCs or T cells enriched from blood (not recorded which). The receptors derive from a woman between 18 and 30 years old with acute COVID-19. Each CDR3 is given with its conserved first and last residue. The D gene is left open where the match is weak. The size entry is marked missing in some rows and otherwise reads once, few, many or a size class.

>TRBJ1-3|TRBV19|14|once|TRBD1
CASTEGAPGNTIYF
TGTGCCAGTACGGAGGGGGCCCCTGGAAACACCATATATTTT
>TRBJ2-7|TRBV19|15|NA|NA
CASSILPSAVHEQYF
TGTGCCAGTAGTATTCTACCTAGCGCAGTCCACGAGCAGTACTTC
>TRBJ1-1|TRBV7-3|13|NA|NA
CASSFAGNTEAFF
TGTGCCAGCAGCTTTGCGGGGAACACTGAAGCTTTCTTT
>TRBJ1-3|TRBV28|16|NA|TRBD1
CASSSGQGSPWLTIYF
TGTGCCAGCAGTTCGGGACAGGGGTCCCCCTGGCTGACCATATATTTT
>TRBJ1-2|TRBV7-6|13|NA|NA
CASSPRLDYGYTF
TGTGCCAGCAGCCCTAGGCTAGACTATGGCTACACCTTC
>TRBJ2-1|TRBV11-3|15|few|TRBD2
CASSLVAGGPNEQFF
TGTGCCAGCAGCTTAGTAGCGGGAGGCCCCAATGAGCAGTTCTTC
>TRBJ1-1|TRBV25-1|14|once|NA
CASSPTSLNTEAFF
TGTGCCAGCAGTCCCACGAGCCTGAACACTGAAGCTTTCTTT
>TRBJ2-1|TRBV29-1|13|NA|NA
CSVTSMGGNEQFF
TGCAGCGTGACCTCAATGGGAGGAAATGAGCAGTTCTTC
>TRBJ2-2|TRBV30|14|once|NA
CAWDRTSNTGELFF
TGTGCCTGGGATAGGACTTCGAACACCGGGGAGCTGTTTTTT
>TRBJ1-1|TRBV5-1|15|NA|TRBD1
CASSFATGTNTEAFF
TGCGCCAGCAGCTTCGCGACAGGGACTAACACTGAAGCTTTCTTT
>TRBJ2-1|TRBV24-1|17|NA|TRBD1
CATSDALDRDSYNEQFF
TGTGCCACCAGTGATGCCTTGGACAGGGATTCCTACAATGAGCAGTTCTTC
>TRBJ1-1|TRBV11-3|14|NA|NA
CASSLSTGHTEAFF
TGTGCCAGCAGCTTATCAACAGGCCACACTGAAGCTTTCTTT
>TRBJ1-3|TRBV5-5|16|NA|NA
CASSRWTASSGNTIYF
TGTGCCAGCAGCCGTTGGACAGCCTCCTCTGGAAACACCATATATTTT
>TRBJ1-3|TRBV27|15|NA|NA
CASSPGGYTRNTIYF
TGTGCCAGCAGCCCTGGAGGGTATACTAGAAACACCATATATTTT
>TRBJ2-1|TRBV28|19|NA|NA
CASSLSPPKSYWGVMEQFF
TGTGCCAGCAGTTTATCTCCCCCTAAATCCTACTGGGGAGTGATGGAGCAGTTCTTC
>TRBJ2-5|TRBV27|15|NA|TRBD1
CASSYRTGRGETQYF
TGTGCCAGCAGTTATCGGACAGGGCGGGGAGAGACCCAGTACTTC
>TRBJ1-4|TRBV28|15|NA|TRBD1
CASSLGTATNEKLFF
TGTGCCAGCAGTTTGGGGACAGCAACTAATGAAAAACTGTTTTTT
>TRBJ1-5|TRBV27|12|NA|NA
CASSFPNQPQHF
TGTGCCAGCAGTTTTCCTAATCAGCCCCAGCATTTT
>TRBJ1-2|TRBV19|17|NA|NA
CASTSPLGGYSNYGYTF
TGTGCCAGTACCTCCCCTCTCGGGGGGTATTCTAACTATGGCTACACCTTC
>TRBJ2-5|TRBV2|15|once|TRBD2
CASSSLTSVDETQYF
TGTGCCAGCAGTTCCCTGACTAGCGTGGATGAGACCCAGTACTTC
>TRBJ2-5|TRBV11-2|17|once|NA
CASSSPSAEWYQETQYF
TGTGCCAGCAGCTCGCCCTCAGCGGAATGGTACCAAGAGACCCAGTACTTC
>TRBJ2-2|TRBV2|13|few|NA
CASGHGRTGELFF
TGTGCCAGTGGACATGGGCGTACCGGGGAGCTGTTTTTT
>TRBJ2-1|TRBV4-2|16|NA|TRBD2
CASSQSSSGSYNEQFF
TGTGCCAGCAGCCAATCTTCTAGCGGGAGTTACAATGAGCAGTTCTTC
>TRBJ2-1|TRBV3-1/TRBV3-2|20|NA|TRBD1
CASSHSGGTGGPVPYTEQFF
TGTGCCAGCAGCCATTCTGGGGGGACAGGGGGCCCAGTGCCCTACACTGAGCAGTTCTTC
>TRBJ1-2|TRBV9|12|NA|NA
CASSVAQYGYTF
TGTGCCAGCAGCGTAGCCCAATATGGCTACACCTTC
>TRBJ1-1|TRBV19|13|NA|NA
CASRPGLDTEAFF
TGTGCCAGTAGACCAGGGTTGGACACTGAAGCTTTCTTT
>TRBJ2-1|TRBV7-9|12|NA|NA
CASRWTDNEQFF
TGTGCCAGCAGGTGGACAGACAATGAGCAGTTCTTC
>TRBJ2-7|TRBV7-3|16|NA|TRBD1
CASSLTGGARIYEQYF
TGTGCCAGCAGCCTCACAGGGGGCGCAAGGATCTACGAGCAGTACTTC
>TRBJ1-5|TRBV18|15|NA|TRBD1
CASSSGAGGLQPQHF
TGTGCCAGCTCCTCCGGGGCAGGGGGCCTTCAGCCCCAGCATTTT
>TRBJ1-5|TRBV10-3|19|NA|TRBD1
CAINPRDRSIPLEMRPQHF
TGTGCCATCAACCCCCGGGACAGGAGTATCCCCCTCGAGATGCGCCCCCAGCATTTT
>TRBJ2-1|TRBV7-3|17|NA|TRBD2
CASSSGTSGSSYNEQFF
TGTGCCAGCAGCTCTGGGACTAGCGGGAGCTCCTACAATGAGCAGTTCTTC
>TRBJ1-2|TRBV19|14|NA|TRBD1
CASSRDRGDYGYTF
TGTGCCAGTAGTAGGGACAGGGGCGACTATGGCTACACCTTC
>TRBJ2-1|TRBV5-1|16|NA|TRBD2
CASATIPGLAAGEQFF
TGCGCCAGCGCAACGATCCCGGGACTAGCGGCCGGGGAGCAGTTCTTC
>TRBJ1-2|TRBV7-9|13|NA|TRBD1
CASSLGTDYGYTF
TGTGCCAGCAGCCTCGGGACAGATTATGGCTACACCTTC
>TRBJ1-6|TRBV5-6|13|NA|NA
CASSSRAESPLHF
TGTGCCAGCAGCTCACGTGCGGAATCACCCCTCCACTTT
>TRBJ1-2|TRBV28|13|NA|TRBD1
CASSPDRGSGYTF
TGTGCCAGCAGTCCCGACAGGGGTAGTGGCTACACCTTC
>TRBJ2-5|TRBV5-5|13|NA|NA
CASSLPLRETQYF
TGTGCCAGCAGCTTGCCCCTTCGGGAGACCCAGTACTTC
>TRBJ1-2|TRBV10-2|13|NA|NA
CASKGDVLAGYTF
TGCGCCAGCAAGGGGGACGTCCTGGCTGGCTACACCTTC
>TRBJ1-5|TRBV6-1|13|NA|NA
CASSDLMRQPQHF
TGTGCCAGCAGTGATCTTATGAGGCAGCCCCAGCATTTT
>TRBJ2-3|TRBV7-3|15|NA|TRBD2
CASSLGLARADTQYF
TGTGCCAGCAGCTTAGGACTAGCCAGGGCAGATACGCAGTATTTT